The 30 T cell receptor beta chains presented below share a single source sample, sequenced in a study of CD8 T cells in Susac syndrome. When the RNA was reverse transcribed, random hexamers were used with an input of roughly 0.5 to 1 ug. One entry per CDR3 protein results from TCRdb running MiXCR on the immunoSEQ multiplex PCR reads. The sample has 90,000 to 150,000 distinct CDR3 sequences; around 90% are singletons. Sample: CD4+ T cells from PBMCs. The receptors shown here come from a human donor in good health.

The J gene is TRBJ1-1, the V gene TRBV20-1, with D unclear. V lost 6 bases, J lost 0 bases, and 14 bases lay in between. Germline-derived CDR1 and CDR2 are DFQATT and SNEGSKA (reference sequence). This CDR3 region has 14 residues. The CDR3 sequence is CSARAIALNTEAFF. CDR3 in DNA: TGCAGTGCGAGGGCGATCGCTCTGAACACTGAAGCTTTCTTT.

The V gene is TRBV6-2 or TRBV6-3, the J gene TRBJ1-5; D remains ambiguous. Trimming took 2 bases from V and 1 from J, leaving 6 bases between them. The CDR3 runs 14 residues. The germline V gene encodes CDR1 MNHEY and CDR2 SVGEGT. The CDR3 DNA reads TGTGCCAGCAGTTACGACCGGAGCAATCAGCCCCAGCATTTT. Translated: CASSYDRSNQPQHF.

This clonotype showed up just a few times. The CDR3 nucleotides are TGCAGTGCTAGATGGGCGCGGGGTTCCTACGAGCAGTACTTC. It specifies CSARWARGSYEQYF. The chain combines TRBV20-1 with TRBJ2-7, with D possibly being TRBD2 (6 bases). The germline CDR1 and CDR2 sequences are DFQATT and SNEGSKA (reference sequence). The CDR3 extends over 14 amino acids. V was clipped by 2 bases and J by 1 base, with 12 bases between them.

The V and J genes are TRBV9 and TRBJ1-1; D gene uncertain. The germline V and J ends were trimmed by 0 bases and 5 bases, with 11 bases remaining between them. Looked up from germline, CDR1 is SGDLS and CDR2 is YYNGEE. The CDR3 runs 14 residues. Here the CDR3 reads CASSVGGIGTEAFF. The CDR3 nucleotides read TGTGCCAGCAGCGTAGGAGGGATAGGAACTGAAGCTTTCTTT. The full variable domain, completed using reference TRBV9 and TRBJ1-1, is DSGVTQTPKHLITATGQRVTLRCSPRSGDLSVYWYQQSLDQGLQFLIQYYNGEERAKGNILERFSAQQFPDLHSELNLSSLELGDSALYFCASSVGGIGTEAFFGQGTRLTVV.

The chain recombines TRBV6-1 with TRBJ1-3, with TRBD1 as a possible D gene (5 bases). Germline CDR1 is MNHNS and CDR2 is SASEGT. Trimming took 7 bases from V and 2 from J, leaving 21 bases between them. The CDR3 is 17 amino acids. The CDR3 loop reads CASTKTARGAAGNTIYF. The CDR3 DNA reads TGTGCCAGCACCAAAACAGCTCGAGGGGCCGCTGGAAACACCATATATTTT.

The chain recombines TRBV3-1 with TRBJ2-7; 8 bases agree with TRBD1. The CDR3 length is 16 residues. Trimming removed 0 bases from V and 4 bases from J; junction bases left unmatched: 8. CDR1 is LGHDT, CDR2 YNNKEL, per germline (reference sequence). This chain's CDR3 is CASSQDLTGGIYEQYF. In DNA form, the CDR3 reads TGTGCCAGCAGCCAAGATCTAACAGGGGGTATTTACGAGCAGTACTTC.

The chain has TRBV6-1 and TRBJ2-4; D is perhaps TRBD1 (6 bases). Germline assignment: CDR1 MNHNS and CDR2 SASEGT. The germline V and J ends were trimmed by 2 bases and 0 bases, with 23 bases remaining between them. The CDR3 covers 20 residues. In DNA form, the CDR3 reads TGTGCCAGCAGTGAACGAGGCGTCTTGGGGACACTTCTAGCCAAAAACATTCAGTACTTC. The encoded protein is CASSERGVLGTLLAKNIQYF.

The chain couples TRBV4-2 to TRBJ2-2; D is possibly TRBD1 or TRBD2 (5 bases each). The CDR3 contains 15 residues. Germline-derived CDR1 and CDR2 are LGHNA and YNFKEQ. Trimming removed 2 bases from V and 5 bases from J, with 12 bases in between. CDR3 region: CASSQRDARTGELFF. Written as DNA, the CDR3 is TGTGCCAGCAGCCAAAGGGACGCCCGGACCGGGGAGCTGTTTTTT.

The J gene is TRBJ1-3, the V gene TRBV5-1; unclear D gene. Germline V lookup: CDR1 SGHRS, CDR2 YFSETQ. This CDR3 contains 15 residues. V was pared by 0 bases and J by 0 bases, with 7 bases between. The CDR3 nucleotides read TGCGCCAGCAGCTTGGACCTCGGCTCTGGAAACACCATATATTTT. Translation: CASSLDLGSGNTIYF.

J is TRBJ1-1 and V is TRBV6-2 or TRBV6-3; TRBD1 aligns across 9 bases. Per germline, CDR1 MNHEY and CDR2 SVGEGT. This CDR3 spans 16 amino acids. V lost 6 bases, J lost 1 base, and 9 bases stayed unmatched. The CDR3: CASSRNRDRANTEAFF. The CDR3 nucleotides read TGTGCCAGCAGCCGAAACCGGGACAGGGCGAACACTGAAGCTTTCTTT.

This clonotype appeared a single time. The chain is built from TRBV2 and TRBJ1-5; perhaps TRBD1 as D (6 bases). Between the trimmed V and J ends, which lost 6 bases and 9 bases, there was a span of 12 bases. Germline assignment: CDR1 SNHLY and CDR2 FYNNEI. The CDR3 has 12 amino acids. CDR3 in amino acids: CASRDSLGPQHF. The CDR3 region has the DNA TGTGCCAGCAGGGACAGCCTAGGGCCCCAGCATTTT.

The chain has TRBV6-4 and TRBJ2-6; D is ambiguous. The CDR3 contains 16 residues. V lost 4 bases, J lost 0 bases, and 10 bases lay in between. CDR1 and CDR2 (germline): MRHNA, SNTAGT. CDR3: CASSGESGSGANVLTF. CDR3 in DNA: TGTGCCAGCAGTGGAGAGTCGGGCTCTGGGGCCAACGTCCTGACTTTC.

This chain joins TRBV19 and TRBJ2-7; TRBD1 agrees at 8 bases. This CDR3 has 14 residues. The germline V gene has CDR1 LNHDA and CDR2 SQIVND (reference sequence). J gave up 4 bases and V 5 bases, and 7 bases lay outside the gene matches. The CDR3 DNA is TGTGCCAGTAGTCTCCGGACAGGGTCGTACGAGCAGTACTTC. It yields the protein CASSLRTGSYEQYF.

V is TRBV6-5 and J is TRBJ2-3, with D maybe TRBD1 (5 bases). Trimming took 5 bases from V and 10 from J, leaving 16 bases between them. Germline CDR1 MNHEY, CDR2 SVGAGI. The CDR3 is made up of 13 amino acids. CDR3 protein: CASSNRFLGAQYF. CDR3 sequence (DNA): TGTGCCAGCAGTAACAGGTTCCTAGGCGCGCAGTATTTT.

As to this clonotype: Sequence at one end of the junction differs from germline and may be a read error. The V and J genes are TRBV5-4 and TRBJ2-7, with 11 bases aligning to TRBD1. The CDR3 extends over 15 amino acids. Germline CDR1 SGHNT, CDR2 YYREEE (reference sequence). As DNA, the CDR3 is TGTGCCAGCAGCCCGGACAGGGGGCGAACCTACGGGCAGTACTTC. As protein: CASSPDRGRTYGQYF. Complete variable domain (other parts from reference TRBV5-4 and TRBJ2-7): ETGVTQSPTHLIKTRGQQVTLRCSSQSGHNTVSWYQQALGQGPQFIFQYYREEENGRGNFPPRFSGLQFPNYSSELNVNALELDDSALYLCASSPDRGRTYGQYFGPGTRLTVT.

The chain recombines TRBV21-1 with TRBJ2-4; TRBD2 was called by the table and not checked on the DNA. TRBV21-1 constitutes a pseudogene. CDR3 length equals 16 residues. As DNA, the CDR3 is TGTGCCAGCAGCAAAGACCGGACTAGCGGAGAAAACATTCAGTACTTC. It yields the protein CASSKDRTSGENIQYF.

This clonotype was observed a single time. The chain uses TRBV2 and TRBJ1-1; D unresolved. This CDR3 has 13 residues. The V end was cut by 7 bases, the J end by 0 bases, with 9 bases between. CDR1 and CDR2 (germline): SNHLY, FYNNEI. In DNA form, the CDR3 reads TGTGCCAGCACCGGCGGAGTGAACACTGAAGCTTTCTTT. Translating it yields CASTGGVNTEAFF.

This chain uses TRBV4-1 with TRBJ1-1; the D is unclear. This CDR3 comprises 15 residues. Trimming left V 1 base short and J 4 bases short, with 13 bases between. Per germline, CDR1 MGHRA and CDR2 YSYEKL. Written as DNA, the CDR3 is TGCGCCAGCAGCCAAGGGGTCACAAGGACCACTGAAGCTTTCTTT. Protein product: CASSQGVTRTTEAFF.

This clonotype appeared a single time. The rearrangement joins TRBV7-9 to TRBJ2-7, with D unclear. V lost 5 bases and J 3 bases, leaving 14 bases between the germline ends. Germline V lookup: CDR1 SEHNR, CDR2 FQNEAQ (reference sequence). The CDR3 runs 14 residues. The CDR3 DNA is TGTGCCAGCAGCCAACCAGGCAGGCGCTACGAGCAGTACTTC. Its translation is CASSQPGRRYEQYF. Using reference TRBV7-9 and TRBJ2-7 for the parts outside the CDR3, the full variable domain is DTGVSQNPRHKITKRGQNVTFRCDPISEHNRLYWYRQTLGQGPEFLTYFQNEAQLEKSRLLSDRFSAERPKGSFSTLEIQRTEQGDSAMYLCASSQPGRRYEQYFGPGTRLTVT.

The rearrangement uses TRBV3-1 and TRBJ2-7; TRBD2 matches 13 bases. CDR3 length: 16 amino acids. After removal of 8 bases from V and 6 bases from J, the junction contained 13 bases not matched to a gene. Germline V gene lookup returns CDR1 LGHDT and CDR2 YNNKEL (reference sequence). CDR3 amino acids: CASAVEETSGGFEQYF. The CDR3 bases are TGTGCCAGCGCAGTCGAAGAGACTAGCGGGGGGTTCGAGCAGTACTTC.

This sequence joins TRBV10-3 and TRBJ2-1, with unresolved D. This CDR3 has 12 residues. The germline V and J ends were trimmed by 6 bases and 10 bases, with 13 bases remaining between them. CDR1 and CDR2 (germline): ENHRY, SYGVKD. The CDR3, as DNA: TGTGCCATCAGGCCCGGCGGCGGAGAGCAGTTCTTC. Translated: CAIRPGGGEQFF.

The gene calls are TRBV18 and TRBJ2-1, with TRBD2 identical over 7 bases. The V gene end was trimmed by 1 base and the J gene end by 3 bases; junction bases not matched to a gene: 3. Germline CDR1 reads KGHSH; CDR2 reads LQKENI. CDR3 length: 15 residues. The CDR3 DNA reads as TGTGCCAGCTCACCACGGGAGGGAAGCTACAATGAGCAGTTCTTC. Translation gives CASSPREGSYNEQFF.

This clonotype was found once. CDR3 nucleotides: TGCAGCGTTCCCGCCGGGACTAGCGGGAACACAGATACGCAGTATTTT. This encodes CSVPAGTSGNTDTQYF. The chain carries TRBV29-1 and TRBJ2-3, with 13 bases that match TRBD2. Germline-derived CDR1 and CDR2 are SQVTM and ANQGSEA. This CDR3 has 16 residues. J lost 2 bases, V lost 5 bases, and 7 bases had no gene match.

The chain combines TRBV18 with TRBJ2-7; tentatively, D is TRBD1 (6 bases). CDR1 KGHSH and CDR2 LQKENI come from the germline V gene. The CDR3 has 15 residues. V gave up 4 bases and J gave up 2 bases, with 15 bases separating them. The DNA of the CDR3 is TGTGCCAGCTCACGGGACACCCAGACTACCTACGAGCAGTACTTC. It codes for CASSRDTQTTYEQYF.

This chain joins TRBV18 and TRBJ1-1, with D possibly matching TRBD1 (5 bases). The CDR3 has 16 amino acids. V was shortened by 1 base and J by 0 bases, with 12 bases between the two germline ends. The germline V gene has CDR1 KGHSH and CDR2 LQKENI. DNA of the CDR3: TGTGCCAGCTCACCACGTAAGGTGGACATGAACACTGAAGCTTTCTTT. Translated, it gives CASSPRKVDMNTEAFF.

The rearrangement joins TRBV11-2 to TRBJ1-1; D is uncertain. V gave up 5 bases and J gave up 3 bases, with 10 bases separating them. Germline V gene lookup returns CDR1 SGHAT and CDR2 FQNNGV. This CDR3 has 13 residues. CDR3 protein: CASSPTPYTEAFF. CDR3 nucleotides: TGTGCCAGCAGCCCGACGCCGTACACTGAAGCTTTCTTT.

This chain links TRBV7-8 with TRBJ1-1, with D unclear. V lost 1 base and J lost 4, with 7 bases in between. There are 13 residues in the CDR3. Germline V lookup: CDR1 SGHVS, CDR2 FQNEAQ. The CDR3 DNA reads as TGTGCCAGCAGCTTAGGTGTGGGCACTGAAGCTTTCTTT. Translated, it gives CASSLGVGTEAFF.

The rearrangement uses TRBV7-2 and TRBJ1-5, with 9 bases that match TRBD1. CDR3 length: 16 amino acids. V shed 4 bases, J shed 0 bases, and the junction held 4 bases outside the gene matches. Germline V lookup: CDR1 SGHTA, CDR2 FQGNSA. The CDR3 spells CASSYRTGDSNQPQHF. The CDR3 region has the DNA TGTGCCAGCAGCTACCGGACAGGGGATAGCAATCAGCCCCAGCATTTT.

CDR3 DNA sequence: TGTGCCAGCAGTCCCCCGACCGCGACCTACGAGCAGTACTTC. It codes for CASSPPTATYEQYF. V and J are TRBV6-5 and TRBJ2-7; D not certain. This CDR3 comprises 14 residues. Germline V gene data show CDR1 as MNHEY and CDR2 as SVGAGI. The V end lost 5 bases, the J end lost 2 bases, and 13 bases lay between the germline ends.

The chain couples TRBV5-1 to TRBJ2-2; 15 positions agree with TRBD2. Germline assignment: CDR1 SGHRS and CDR2 YFSETQ. Trimming at V came to 4 bases and at J to 6 bases, leaving 10 bases not matched to a gene. This CDR3 spans 18 amino acids. The CDR3 spells CASSRGQGLAGGSGELFF. In DNA, the CDR3 is TGCGCCAGCAGCCGGGGACAGGGACTAGCGGGAGGATCCGGGGAGCTGTTTTTT.